This T cell receptor beta chain emerged from a study of CD8+ T cells in alopecia areata. At the level of the study: The study gave tofacitinib for 6 to 18 months, then 6 months off drug.

Points on this clone: Its antigen is as yet unknown.

This CDR3 comprises 15 residues. J was trimmed by 0 bases and V by 6 bases; bases with no gene match: 5. The germline gives CDR1 ENHRY, CDR2 SYGVKD. Findings and caveats of the study: A large proportion of expanded lesional clones were detected persisting in scalp and blood during tofacitinib.

Treatment indicated: oral pan-JAK inhibitor, 5-10 mg twice daily. T lymphocytes (CD4+ and CD8+) were sorted from PBMCs. RNA extraction and reverse transcription yielded cDNA as sequencing template. The protocol was immunoSEQ multiplex PCR, while the TCRdb copy is restricted to in-frame clones and leaves out a portion. The table lists some 170,000 clones, less than 75% of them singletons. Specimen: CD4+ T cells sorted from blood, collected between weeks 55 and 65, from a patient treated with tofacitinib. The sequence derives from a human donor with alopecia areata. The V call is TRBV10-3, the J call TRBJ1-5; TRBD1 matches at 7 bases. The CDR3 is CAISAGTDSNQPQHF. In nucleotides, the CDR3 is TGTGCCATCAGCGCCGGGACAGATAGCAATCAGCCCCAGCATTTT.